This T cell receptor (beta chain) stems from a study of cytomegalovirus exposure and HLA in healthy donors. Points from the study as a whole: Specific recognition of CMV antigens was confirmed in vitro for a few chains (all CMV-associated). Usually a TCR sequence was rare, but some public TCRs were found in many donors. A subsequent analysis found that TCR clusters from the first cohort also tended to co-occur in the roughly 120 validation repertoires, with around 94% of cluster scores above 0.

The donors were in the roughly 120-subject validation cohort, distinct from the approximately 610-subject first cohort. Using immunoSEQ multiplex PCR, the repertoire was profiled, and TCRdb retains in-frame clones only, with some absent. The repertoire consists of about 310,000 clones, with 70% to 90% occurring once and the leading ten covering around 0.96%. This clone occurred a few times. Its antigen remains unknown. Germline V gene lookup returns CDR1 SGHAT and CDR2 FQDESV (reference sequence). This CDR3 has 14 residues. Deletions cut 5 bases from V and 2 bases from J, with 13 bases between. The sequencing sample was made of PBMCs. This TCR came from a man younger than 45 in good health and CMV-seronegative. The rearrangement joins TRBV11-1 to TRBJ2-7; TRBD2 is a possible D gene (6 bases). CDR3 residues: CASSLTSSAYEQYF. The CDR3 DNA sequence: TGTGCCAGCAGCCTAACTAGCTCTGCCTACGAGCAGTACTTC.